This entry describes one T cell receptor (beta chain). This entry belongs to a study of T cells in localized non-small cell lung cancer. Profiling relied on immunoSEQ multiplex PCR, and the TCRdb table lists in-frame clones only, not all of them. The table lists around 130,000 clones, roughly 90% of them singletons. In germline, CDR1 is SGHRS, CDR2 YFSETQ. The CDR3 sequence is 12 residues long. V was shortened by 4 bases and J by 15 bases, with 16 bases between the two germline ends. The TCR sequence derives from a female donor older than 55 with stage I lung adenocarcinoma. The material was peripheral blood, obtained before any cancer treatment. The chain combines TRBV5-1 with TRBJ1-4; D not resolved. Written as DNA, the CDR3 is TGCGCCAGCAGCGACGGCGGCACGTCCTTGTTTTTT. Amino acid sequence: CASSDGGTSLFF.